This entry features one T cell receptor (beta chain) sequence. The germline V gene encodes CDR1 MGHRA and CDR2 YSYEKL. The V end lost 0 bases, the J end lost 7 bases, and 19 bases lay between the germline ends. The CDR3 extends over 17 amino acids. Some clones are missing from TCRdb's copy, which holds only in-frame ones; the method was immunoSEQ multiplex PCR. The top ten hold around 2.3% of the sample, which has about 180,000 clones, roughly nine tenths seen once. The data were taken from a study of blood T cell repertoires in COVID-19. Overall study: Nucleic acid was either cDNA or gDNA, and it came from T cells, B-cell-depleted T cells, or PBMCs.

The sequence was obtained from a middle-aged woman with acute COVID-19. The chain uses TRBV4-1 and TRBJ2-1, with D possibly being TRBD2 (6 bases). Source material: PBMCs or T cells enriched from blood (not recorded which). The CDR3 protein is CASSQDRWGDGRNEQFF. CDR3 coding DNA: TGCGCCAGCAGCCAAGATCGTTGGGGGGATGGACGGAATGAGCAGTTCTTC.